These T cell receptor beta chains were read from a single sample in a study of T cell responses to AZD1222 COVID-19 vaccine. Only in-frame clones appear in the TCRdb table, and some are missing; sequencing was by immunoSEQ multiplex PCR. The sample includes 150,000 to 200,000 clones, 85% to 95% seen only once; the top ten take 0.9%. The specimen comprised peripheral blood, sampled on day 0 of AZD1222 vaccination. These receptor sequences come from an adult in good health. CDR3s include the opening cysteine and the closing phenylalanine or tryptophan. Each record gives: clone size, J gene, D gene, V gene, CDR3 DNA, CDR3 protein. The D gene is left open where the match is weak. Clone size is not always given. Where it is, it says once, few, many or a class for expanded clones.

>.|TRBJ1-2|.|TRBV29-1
TGCAGCGTTACTCAGGATGGCTACACCTTC
CSVTQDGYTF
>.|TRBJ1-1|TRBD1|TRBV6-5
TGTGCCAGCAAGGTGGGACAGGCCCAGAACACTGAAGCTTTCTTT
CASKVGQAQNTEAFF
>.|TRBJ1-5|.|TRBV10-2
TGCGCCACACGGGGGGGGTATAGCAATCAGCCCCAGCATTTT
CATRGGYSNQPQHF
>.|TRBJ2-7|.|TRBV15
TGTGCCACCAGCAGAGATCTTAGATACGAGCAGTACTTC
CATSRDLRYEQYF
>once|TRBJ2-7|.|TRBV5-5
TGTGCCAGCAGCTTGGCCGGGGTATCAATCACCTACGAGCAGTACTTC
CASSLAGVSITYEQYF
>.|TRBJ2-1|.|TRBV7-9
TGTGCCAGCAGCCCGGCCCTCTCCTACAATGAGCAGTTCTTC
CASSPALSYNEQFF
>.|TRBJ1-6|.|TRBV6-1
TGTGCCAGCAGTGAACTTGTGGGGGGTGGTTCACCCCTCCACTTT
CASSELVGGGSPLHF
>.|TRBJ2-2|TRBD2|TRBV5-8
TGTGCCAGCAGCCGGGGACTAGCGGGGGGATCCGTTCGTGGGGAGCTGTTTTTT
CASSRGLAGGSVRGELFF
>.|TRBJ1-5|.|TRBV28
TGTGCCAGCAGTTCCGGGGGCGTTCAGCCCCAGCATTTT
CASSSGGVQPQHF
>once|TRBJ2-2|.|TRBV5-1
TGCGCCAGCAGCCTCCTCTTTAACACCGGGGAGCTGTTTTTT
CASSLLFNTGELFF
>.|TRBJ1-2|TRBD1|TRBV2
TGTGCCAGCAGTGAAAGCCGTCTTGGACAGGCTAACTATGGCTACACCTTC
CASSESRLGQANYGYTF
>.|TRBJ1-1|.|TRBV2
TGTGCCAGCAGTGAAGAAGTTAACACTGAAGCTTTCTTT
CASSEEVNTEAFF
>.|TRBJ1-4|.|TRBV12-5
TGTGCTAGTGGTCCGGGGACTGCCCTTAATGAAAAACTGTTTTTT
CASGPGTALNEKLFF
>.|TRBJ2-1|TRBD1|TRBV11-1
TGTGCCAGCAGCCGCGGACAGGGCCTGTACAATGAGCAGTTCTTC
CASSRGQGLYNEQFF
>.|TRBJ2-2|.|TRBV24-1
TGTGCCACCAGTGATTTCAGCGGGGAGCTGTTTTTT
CATSDFSGELFF
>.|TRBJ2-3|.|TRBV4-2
TGTGCCAGCAGCCAAGAATCGCTAGGGGCAGGGGATACGCAGTATTTT
CASSQESLGAGDTQYF
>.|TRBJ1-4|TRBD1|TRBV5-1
TGCGCCAGCAGCTCCGGACAGGGGGCTAGGGAAAAACTGTTTTTT
CASSSGQGAREKLFF
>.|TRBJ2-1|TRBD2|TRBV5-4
TGTGCCAGCAGGCCAGCGGGGCCCGGCAGCTCCTACAATGAGCAGTTCTTC
CASRPAGPGSSYNEQFF
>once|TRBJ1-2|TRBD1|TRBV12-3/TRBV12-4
TGTGCCAGTGCCAGACAGGGGAACTATGGCTACACCTTC
CASARQGNYGYTF
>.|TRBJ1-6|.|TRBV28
TGTGCCAGCAGTTTACAGGGATCCTATAATTCACCCCTCCACTTT
CASSLQGSYNSPLHF
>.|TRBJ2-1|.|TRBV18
TGTGCCAGCTCACTCGGACAGAGCTCCTACAATGAGCAGTTCTTC
CASSLGQSSYNEQFF
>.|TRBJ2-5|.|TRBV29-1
TGCAGCGCCCTGGCGGGGAACCAAGAGACCCAGTACTTC
CSALAGNQETQYF
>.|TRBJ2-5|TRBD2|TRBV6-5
TGTGCCAGCACCAGGACTAGCGGGGGGTCGGAGACCCAGTACTTC
CASTRTSGGSETQYF
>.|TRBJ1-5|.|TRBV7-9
TGTGCCAGCAGCCGAGAGGGCCCAAATCAGCCCCAGCATTTT
CASSREGPNQPQHF
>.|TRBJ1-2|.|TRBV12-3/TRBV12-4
TGTGCCAGCAGAAATCCCGGGGGGCCTTTAACCTTC
CASRNPGGPLTF
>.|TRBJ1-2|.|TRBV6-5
TGTGCCAGCAGTTCGAGCGGATATACGTATGGCTACACCTTC
CASSSSGYTYGYTF